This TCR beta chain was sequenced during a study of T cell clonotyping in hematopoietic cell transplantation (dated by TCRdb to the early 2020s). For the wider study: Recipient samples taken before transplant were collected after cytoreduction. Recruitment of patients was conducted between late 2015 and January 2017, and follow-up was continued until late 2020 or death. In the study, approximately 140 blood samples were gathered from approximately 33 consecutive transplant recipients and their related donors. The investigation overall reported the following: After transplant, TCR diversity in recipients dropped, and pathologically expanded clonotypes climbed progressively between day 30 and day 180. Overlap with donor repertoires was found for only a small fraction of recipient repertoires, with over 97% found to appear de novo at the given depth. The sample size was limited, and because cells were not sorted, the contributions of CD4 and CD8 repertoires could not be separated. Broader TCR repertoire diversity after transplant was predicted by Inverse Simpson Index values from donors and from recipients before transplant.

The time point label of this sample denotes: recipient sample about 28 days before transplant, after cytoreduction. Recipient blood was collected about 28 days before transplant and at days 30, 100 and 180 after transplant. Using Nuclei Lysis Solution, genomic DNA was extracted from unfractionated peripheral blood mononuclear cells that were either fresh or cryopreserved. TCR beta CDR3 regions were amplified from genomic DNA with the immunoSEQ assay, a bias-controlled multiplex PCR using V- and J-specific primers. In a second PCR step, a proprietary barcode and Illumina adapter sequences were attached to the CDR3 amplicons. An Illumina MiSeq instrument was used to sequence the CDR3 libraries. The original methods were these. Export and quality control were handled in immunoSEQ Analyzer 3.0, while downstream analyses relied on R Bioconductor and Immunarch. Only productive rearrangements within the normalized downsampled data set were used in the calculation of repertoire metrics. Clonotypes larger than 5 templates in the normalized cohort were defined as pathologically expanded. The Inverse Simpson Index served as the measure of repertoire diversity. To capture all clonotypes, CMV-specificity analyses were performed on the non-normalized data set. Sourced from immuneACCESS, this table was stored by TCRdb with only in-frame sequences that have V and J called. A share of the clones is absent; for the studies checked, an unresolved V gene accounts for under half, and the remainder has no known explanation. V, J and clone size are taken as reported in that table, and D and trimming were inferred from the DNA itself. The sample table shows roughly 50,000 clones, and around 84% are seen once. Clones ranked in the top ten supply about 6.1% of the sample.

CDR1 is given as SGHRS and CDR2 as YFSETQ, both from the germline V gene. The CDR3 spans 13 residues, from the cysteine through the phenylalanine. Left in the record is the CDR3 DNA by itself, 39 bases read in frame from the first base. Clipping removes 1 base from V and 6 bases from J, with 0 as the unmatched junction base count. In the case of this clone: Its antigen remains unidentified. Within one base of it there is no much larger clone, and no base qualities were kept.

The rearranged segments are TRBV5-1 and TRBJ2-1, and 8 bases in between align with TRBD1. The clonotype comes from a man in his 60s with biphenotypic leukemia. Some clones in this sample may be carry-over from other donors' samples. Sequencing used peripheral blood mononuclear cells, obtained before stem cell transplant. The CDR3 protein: CASSLTGGNEQFF. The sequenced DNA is TGCGCCAGCAGCTTGACAGGGGGCAATGAGCAGTTCTTC. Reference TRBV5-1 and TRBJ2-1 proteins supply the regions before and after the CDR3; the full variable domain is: KAGVTQTPRYLIKTRGQQVTLSCSPISGHRSVSWYQQTPGQGLQFLFEYFSETQRNKGNFPGRFSGRQFSNSRSEMNVSTLELGDSALYLCASSLTGGNEQFFGPGTRLTVL.